The entry below describes one TCR beta chain. This clonotype was found many times. The clone's antigen remains unknown. No much larger clonotype is one base removed from it; base qualities were not supplied. Hyperthyroidism patients were newly diagnosed, had a disease duration of under 2 months, and were aged 18 to 65 years. Any patient with an uncontrolled infection, another autoimmune disease, pregnancy or lactation was excluded. Diagnoses were established on the basis of clinical symptoms, serum thyroxine and TRAb, thyroid ultrasound, and orbital computed tomography. Blood from progressor patients was collected at the time of first diagnosis with hyperthyroidism, before any ophthalmopathy symptoms had appeared. PBMCs were separated from under 11 ml of fresh peripheral blood using Ficoll-Paque density gradient centrifugation. Progressor patients were first diagnosed with Graves' hyperthyroidism and then developed ophthalmopathy during follow-up. Total RNA was extracted using Trizol reagent, and RNA quality was assessed on an Agilent 2100 Bioanalyzer.

The TCR beta CDR3 regions were amplified from the RNA transcripts. A first-round RT-PCR of the TCR CDR3 used the HTBI primer set with the Qiagen OneStep RT-PCR kit. Libraries were constructed in a second round of multiplex PCR, after which size selection and purification were performed. The libraries were sequenced on an Illumina HiSeq2000 using paired-end 100 bp reads. Per the source publication's procedure: SOAPnuke was used to process the raw data, throwing out any read that contained adapters or uncalled bases, had a mean Phred below 15, or lacked an exact constant-primer or identifier match. COPE v1.2.5 was used to merge the high-quality paired reads, and each unique nucleotide sequence was defined as a clonotype. MiTCR v1.1 was used to align the clonotypes against IMGT TRBV, TRBD and TRBJ reference segments. The analysis included only V-J combinations with a frequency above 0.0001, which together covered about 99% of the repertoires. A TCS score was defined as the ratio of F50 (clonal expansion) to E x V (chaos), with BLOSUM62-based TCRdist applied between CDR3 peptides within each V-J. Welch's t-statistics and random forest reduced 500 to 650 V-J features to roughly 13, which were used in a naive Bayes classifier (R e1071). The raw public reads went through TCRdb reprocessing: fastp at Q25, MiXCR clone calling, in-frame beta chains kept. Each CDR3 protein appears once, grouped with its most common genes and DNA. V and J calls and clone size were set by TCRdb, not the authors. For this sample there are more than 550,000 distinct CDR3 sequences; around 20% appear just once. The top ten constitute over 15% of the sample.

Measured from the cysteine to the phenylalanine, the CDR3 is 14 residues long. Solely the CDR3 DNA is kept, with 42 bases framed from the first base. The germline ends are 8 bases apart after V is trimmed by 0 bases and J by 4 bases. In the germline V gene, CDR1 corresponds to SGHRS and CDR2 to YFSETQ. These data originate in a study of T cells in Graves' hyperthyroidism and ophthalmopathy (dated by TCRdb to the late 2010s). For context, the study as a whole: Peripheral blood was sampled at the time of initial diagnosis, prior to any treatment. In addition, the study compared T-cell repertoires in thyroid tissue and in blood from several Graves' hyperthyroidism patients. Following sampling, methimazole starting at 30 mg daily was given to hyperthyroidism patients, and high-dose intravenous methylprednisolone was given to ophthalmopathy patients. An independent validation cohort of about 20 hyperthyroidism patients and roughly 16 patients who later progressed to ophthalmopathy tested prospective prediction of ophthalmopathy. The paper reports TCR Vbeta CDR3 sequencing of some 140 peripheral blood samples: approximately 41 ophthalmopathy, 70 to 85 hyperthyroidism and approximately 17 progressor patients. To identify distinguishing TCR V-J signatures, a discovery cohort of some 100 patients was used, comprising 43 with Graves' ophthalmopathy and some 60 with stable Graves' hyperthyroidism. The 100 discovery patients were divided at random into training and test sets in a 7:3 ratio.

Overall study outcomes, separate from this receptor: In validation, progression to ophthalmopathy was predicted by the model with 70.59% sensitivity and roughly 72% specificity, a median of approximately 6.5 months before onset. In cross-validation, a model built on a 13 V-J signature told ophthalmopathy apart from stable hyperthyroidism with about 90% sensitivity and 81% to 82% specificity, and in testing the same model reached 80%/75%. Blood samples also contained most of the expanded thyroid clonotypes (frequency above 0.001), which suggests that blood repertoires may reflect thyroid immune responses. Sample size was not statistically predetermined, and blinding of investigators to group allocation was not performed.

Sample: blood. This receptor chain uses TRBV5-1 and TRBJ2-1, with the D gene possibly TRBD1 or TRBD2, each one fitting 6 bases. The clonotype originates from a woman aged 45-60 years with Graves' hyperthyroidism that later progressed to Graves' ophthalmopathy. CDR3 region: CASSLEGGYNEQFF. The DNA sequence is as follows: TGCGCCAGCAGCTTGGAGGGGGGATACAATGAGCAGTTCTTC.